Listed below are T cell receptor beta chains from one sample, sequenced in a study of blood T cells in healthy people across ages. TCRdb passed the 5' RACE reads through MiXCR, listing each CDR3 protein once. This table holds some 1.5 million distinct CDR3 sequences, 28% found once. Material: blood. The receptors come from a woman aged 30 to 39 in good health. The conserved cysteine and the conserved F or W are not part of the CDR3 here.

len: 16; j_gene: TRBJ2-2; v_gene: TRBV20-1; CDR3aa: SASGLAGALGNTGELF
len: 14; j_gene: TRBJ2-5; v_gene: TRBV5-1; CDR3aa: ASSSGLAGAQETQY
len: 11; j_gene: TRBJ1-6; v_gene: TRBV6-5; CDR3aa: ASSSDRGSPLH
len: 14; j_gene: TRBJ1-2; v_gene: TRBV7-2; CDR3aa: ASSLAPVAGGDGYT
len: 12; j_gene: TRBJ1-4; v_gene: TRBV24-1; CDR3aa: ATSGGTTNEKLF
len: 13; j_gene: TRBJ2-7; v_gene: TRBV5-1; CDR3aa: ASSPRSGPSYEQY
len: 12; j_gene: TRBJ1-2; v_gene: TRBV6-6; CDR3aa: ASSRDGASYGYT
len: 10; j_gene: TRBJ1-1; v_gene: TRBV12-3/TRBV12-4; CDR3aa: ASRGDRAEAF
len: 16; j_gene: TRBJ2-1; v_gene: TRBV9; CDR3aa: ASSVSSVAGMAYNEQF
len: 14; j_gene: TRBJ2-3; v_gene: TRBV12-3/TRBV12-4; CDR3aa: ASGPTLTSGTDTQY
len: 12; j_gene: TRBJ2-7; v_gene: TRBV4-1; CDR3aa: ASSPTGSPYEQY
len: 10; j_gene: TRBJ2-5; v_gene: TRBV6-1; CDR3aa: ASSPGGKTQY
len: 11; j_gene: -; v_gene: TRBV2; CDR3aa: ASLRALEREQY
len: 10; j_gene: TRBJ2-7; v_gene: TRBV7-9; CDR3aa: ASSTTPGEQY
len: 11; j_gene: TRBJ2-6; v_gene: TRBV5-1; CDR3aa: ASGSDLADVLT
len: 13; j_gene: TRBJ1-2; v_gene: TRBV27; CDR3aa: TSSLSGRANYGYT
len: 13; j_gene: TRBJ1-1; v_gene: TRBV7-2; CDR3aa: ASSSQGTVNTEAF
len: 13; j_gene: TRBJ1-2; v_gene: TRBV7-9; CDR3aa: ACSLLDSVVYGYT